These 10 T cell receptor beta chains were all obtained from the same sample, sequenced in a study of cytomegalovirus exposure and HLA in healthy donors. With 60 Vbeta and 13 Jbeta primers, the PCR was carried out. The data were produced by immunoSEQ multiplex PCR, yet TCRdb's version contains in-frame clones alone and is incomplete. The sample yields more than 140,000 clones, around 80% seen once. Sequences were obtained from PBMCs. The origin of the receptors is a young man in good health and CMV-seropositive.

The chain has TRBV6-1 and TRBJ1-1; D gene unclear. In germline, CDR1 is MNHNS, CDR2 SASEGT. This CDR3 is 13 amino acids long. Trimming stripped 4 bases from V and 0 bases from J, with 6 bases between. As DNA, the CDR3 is TGTGCCAGCAGTGCCAACATGAACACTGAAGCTTTCTTT. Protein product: CASSANMNTEAFF.

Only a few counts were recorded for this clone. The CDR3 region is CASSVNEGEVGANVLTF. The CDR3 nucleotides are TGTGCCAGCAGCGTAAATGAGGGAGAAGTTGGGGCCAACGTCCTGACTTTC. The chain couples TRBV9 to TRBJ2-6; possibly TRBD2 for D (5 bases). The CDR3 has 17 amino acids. CDR1 SGDLS and CDR2 YYNGEE come from the germline V gene. Deletions cut 1 base from V and 3 bases from J, with 14 bases between. Full variable domain (outside the CDR3, taken from reference TRBV9 and TRBJ2-6): DSGVTQTPKHLITATGQRVTLRCSPRSGDLSVYWYQQSLDQGLQFLIQYYNGEERAKGNILERFSAQQFPDLHSELNLSSLELGDSALYFCASSVNEGEVGANVLTFGAGSRLTVL.

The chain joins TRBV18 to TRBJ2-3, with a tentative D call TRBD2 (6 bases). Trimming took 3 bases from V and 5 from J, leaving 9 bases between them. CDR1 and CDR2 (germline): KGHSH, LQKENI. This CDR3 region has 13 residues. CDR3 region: CASSPLEGDTQYF. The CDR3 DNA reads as TGTGCCAGCTCACCCTTGGAGGGAGATACGCAGTATTTT.

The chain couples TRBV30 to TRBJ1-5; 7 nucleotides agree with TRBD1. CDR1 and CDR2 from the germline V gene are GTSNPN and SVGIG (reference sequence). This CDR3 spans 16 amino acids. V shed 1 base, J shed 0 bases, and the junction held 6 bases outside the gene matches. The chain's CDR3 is CAWSARTGGSNQPQHF. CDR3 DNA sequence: TGTGCCTGGAGTGCGAGGACAGGAGGTAGCAATCAGCCCCAGCATTTT.

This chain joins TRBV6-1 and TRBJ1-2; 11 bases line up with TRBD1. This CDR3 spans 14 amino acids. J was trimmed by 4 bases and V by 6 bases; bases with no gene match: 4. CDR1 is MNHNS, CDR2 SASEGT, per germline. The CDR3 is CASRDRGRVYGYTF. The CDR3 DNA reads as TGTGCCAGCAGGGACAGGGGGCGGGTCTATGGCTACACCTTC.

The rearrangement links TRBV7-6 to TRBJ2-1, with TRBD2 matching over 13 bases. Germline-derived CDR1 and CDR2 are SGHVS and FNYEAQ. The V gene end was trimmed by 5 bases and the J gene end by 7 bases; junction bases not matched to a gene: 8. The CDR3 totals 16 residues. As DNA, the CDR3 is TGTGCCAGCAGCACGACCGGGACTAGCGGGACTAATGAGCAGTTCTTC. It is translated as CASSTTGTSGTNEQFF.

CDR3 DNA sequence: TGTGCCATCAGTGAGTCCTCAGGGAGGGAGACCCAGTACTTC. It encodes CAISESSGRETQYF. The rearrangement joins TRBV10-3 to TRBJ2-5; possibly TRBD2 for D (6 bases). The CDR3 is made up of 14 amino acids. CDR1 and CDR2 (germline): ENHRY, SYGVKD. Trimming shortened V by 0 bases and J by 5 bases, and 10 bases separated the two germline ends.

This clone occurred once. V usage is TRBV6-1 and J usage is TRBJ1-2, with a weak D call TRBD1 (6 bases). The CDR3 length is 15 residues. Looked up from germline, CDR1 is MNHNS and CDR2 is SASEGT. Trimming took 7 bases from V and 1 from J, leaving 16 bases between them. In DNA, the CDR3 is TGTGCCAGCACCCTAAACAGGGATTATAACTATGGCTACACCTTC. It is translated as CASTLNRDYNYGYTF.

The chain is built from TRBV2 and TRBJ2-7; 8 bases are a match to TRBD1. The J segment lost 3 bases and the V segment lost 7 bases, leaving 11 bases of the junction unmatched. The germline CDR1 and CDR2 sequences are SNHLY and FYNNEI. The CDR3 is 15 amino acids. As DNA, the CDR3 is TGTGCCAGCACCCGCGGACAGGGTAGAAACTACGAGCAGTACTTC. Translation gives CASTRGQGRNYEQYF.

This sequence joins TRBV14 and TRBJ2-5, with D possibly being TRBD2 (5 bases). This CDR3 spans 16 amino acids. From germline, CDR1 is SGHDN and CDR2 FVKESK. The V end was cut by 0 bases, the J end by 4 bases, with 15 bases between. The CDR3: CASSQDGSGLRETQYF. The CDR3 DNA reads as TGTGCCAGCAGCCAAGATGGGAGCGGCTTAAGAGAGACCCAGTACTTC.